This entry lists 4 T cell receptor beta chains sequenced from one sample in a study of CD8 T cells in ankylosing spondylitis. TCRdb redid the calling of the 5' RACE reads with MiXCR, one entry per CDR3 protein. Among over 95,000 distinct CDR3 sequences listed, roughly 8.7% were seen once. The sequenced sample consisted of blood, either unsorted or a sorted T cell fraction (not recorded which). These TCRs come from a male donor with ankylosing spondylitis or in good health (not recorded which).

There are many counts of this clonotype. The V gene is TRBV3-1, the J gene TRBJ2-5, with 12 bases fitting TRBD2. CDR1 and CDR2 (germline): LGHDT, YNNKEL (reference sequence). CDR3 length: 15 amino acids. The V and J ends lost 2 bases and 3 bases, in that order; junction bases with no gene match: 1. The CDR3 sequence is CASSQPSGGEETQYF. Here the CDR3 DNA reads TGTGCCAGCAGCCAACCTAGCGGGGGGGAAGAGACCCAGTACTTC.

At least ten counts were recorded for this clonotype. The V call is TRBV5-1, the J call TRBJ2-5; D is undetermined. The CDR3 loop spans 15 amino acids. Trimming stripped 0 bases from V and 3 bases from J, with 12 bases between. The germline V gene has CDR1 SGHRS and CDR2 YFSETQ. The CDR3 nucleotides are TGCGCCAGCAGCTTGGCCCCCTCCATTGAAGAGACCCAGTACTTC. It is translated as CASSLAPSIEETQYF.

This clonotype was recorded at least ten times. V and J are TRBV3-1 and TRBJ2-3; 11 bases line up with TRBD2. Looked up from germline, CDR1 is LGHDT and CDR2 is YNNKEL (reference sequence). Germline trimming cut 1 base from V and 4 bases from J; bases unmatched to any gene: 7. The CDR3 totals 17 residues. This chain's CDR3 is CASSQGSSGGRSDTQYF. The CDR3 DNA sequence: TGTGCCAGCAGCCAAGGATCTAGCGGGGGGCGATCAGATACGCAGTATTTT.

This clonotype was seen repeatedly, ten times or more. The chain couples TRBV7-6 to TRBJ1-4; 7 bases match TRBD1. V trimming: 5 bases; J trimming: 8 bases; junction bases outside the gene matches: 14. CDR3 size: 16 residues. CDR1 is SGHVS, CDR2 FNYEAQ, per germline. The CDR3 region has the DNA TGTGCCAGCAGCCCTAGCCCGACAGGGTTATCCGAAAAACTGTTTTTT. Its translation is CASSPSPTGLSEKLFF.